This is a list of T cell receptor beta chains from one sample in a study of T cell responses to AZD1222 COVID-19 vaccine. Libraries were prepared by immunoSEQ multiplex PCR; TCRdb keeps only in-frame clonotypes and omits some of them. The sample consists of 100,000 to 120,000 clones, 70% to 90% of them appearing once. The sequencing used peripheral blood, collected 28 days after the second AZD1222 dose. These receptors originate from an adult who received the AZD1222 COVID-19 vaccine. The CDR3 runs from the conserved cysteine through the conserved F or W. A D gene is named only where the DNA matches it firmly. Where a row states a size, it is once, few, many or the class of an expanded clone; other rows omit it.

CDR3aa: CASSLRLAGSSGELFF; CDR3nt: TGTGCCAGCAGCTTAAGGCTAGCGGGATCCTCCGGGGAGCTGTTTTTT; j_gene: TRBJ2-2; v_gene: TRBV7-8; d_gene: TRBD2; abundance: few
CDR3aa: CASTPGRGQPQHF; CDR3nt: TGTGCCAGTACTCCGGGGAGGGGTCAGCCCCAGCATTTT; j_gene: TRBJ1-5; v_gene: TRBV19; d_gene: NA; abundance: NA
CDR3aa: CASSVVAGGTDTQYF; CDR3nt: TGCGCCAGCAGTGTTGTAGCGGGGGGGACAGATACGCAGTATTTT; j_gene: TRBJ2-3; v_gene: TRBV10-2; d_gene: TRBD2; abundance: NA
CDR3aa: CASYPRRGVSGELFF; CDR3nt: TGTGCCAGCTACCCACGGAGGGGGGTGTCCGGGGAGCTGTTTTTT; j_gene: TRBJ2-2; v_gene: TRBV19; d_gene: NA; abundance: NA
CDR3aa: CASSPQGETSEQYF; CDR3nt: TGTGCCAGCTCACCACAAGGCGAAACCTCCGAGCAGTACTTC; j_gene: TRBJ2-7; v_gene: TRBV18; d_gene: NA; abundance: NA
CDR3aa: CASTLGAGRDTQYF; CDR3nt: TGTGCCAGCACGCTGGGAGCGGGGAGAGATACGCAGTATTTT; j_gene: TRBJ2-3; v_gene: TRBV2; d_gene: TRBD2; abundance: NA
CDR3aa: CASAGGQGHAVKETQYF; CDR3nt: TGTGCCAGCGCGGGGGGACAGGGGCACGCTGTAAAAGAGACCCAGTACTTC; j_gene: TRBJ2-5; v_gene: TRBV5-6; d_gene: TRBD1; abundance: NA
CDR3aa: CASREEYEQYF; CDR3nt: TGTGCCAGCAGAGAAGAATACGAGCAGTACTTC; j_gene: TRBJ2-7; v_gene: TRBV2; d_gene: NA; abundance: NA
CDR3aa: CASSPPLGEQYF; CDR3nt: TGTGCCAGCTCACCACCTTTGGGAGAGCAGTACTTC; j_gene: TRBJ2-7; v_gene: TRBV18; d_gene: NA; abundance: NA
CDR3aa: CASRTDRDGEKLFF; CDR3nt: TGTGCCAGCAGAACTGACAGGGACGGTGAAAAACTGTTTTTT; j_gene: TRBJ1-4; v_gene: TRBV7-9; d_gene: TRBD1; abundance: NA
CDR3aa: CASSLARTANTEAFF; CDR3nt: TGTGCCAGCAGCTTAGCTCGGACAGCGAACACTGAAGCTTTCTTT; j_gene: TRBJ1-1; v_gene: TRBV7-8; d_gene: NA; abundance: NA
CDR3aa: CASSPTSVGSTEAFF; CDR3nt: TGTGCCAGCAGCCCGACATCGGTGGGGAGCACTGAAGCTTTCTTT; j_gene: TRBJ1-1; v_gene: TRBV7-8; d_gene: NA; abundance: NA
CDR3aa: CASSPRTSPETQYF; CDR3nt: TGCGCCAGCAGCCCACGGACTAGCCCAGAGACCCAGTACTTC; j_gene: TRBJ2-5; v_gene: TRBV5-1; d_gene: TRBD2; abundance: NA
CDR3aa: CASSTWTGNNQPQHF; CDR3nt: TGTGCCAGTAGTACATGGACAGGGAACAATCAGCCCCAGCATTTT; j_gene: TRBJ1-5; v_gene: TRBV19; d_gene: TRBD1; abundance: NA
CDR3aa: CASSPPLTGDYGYTF; CDR3nt: TGTGCCAGCTCACCACCACTGACAGGGGACTATGGCTACACCTTC; j_gene: TRBJ1-2; v_gene: TRBV18; d_gene: TRBD1; abundance: NA
CDR3aa: CASSFGGAGTGELFF; CDR3nt: TGTGCTAGCAGCTTTGGCGGGGCGGGCACCGGGGAGCTGTTTTTT; j_gene: TRBJ2-2; v_gene: TRBV7-7; d_gene: NA; abundance: NA
CDR3aa: CASRPAGAYNSPLHF; CDR3nt: TGCGCCAGCAGGCCGGCTGGCGCCTATAATTCACCCCTCCACTTT; j_gene: TRBJ1-6; v_gene: TRBV5-1; d_gene: NA; abundance: NA
CDR3aa: CASSSRQKSSYEQYF; CDR3nt: TGTGCCAGCAGCTCCCGACAGAAGAGCTCCTACGAGCAGTACTTC; j_gene: TRBJ2-7; v_gene: TRBV5-4; d_gene: NA; abundance: NA